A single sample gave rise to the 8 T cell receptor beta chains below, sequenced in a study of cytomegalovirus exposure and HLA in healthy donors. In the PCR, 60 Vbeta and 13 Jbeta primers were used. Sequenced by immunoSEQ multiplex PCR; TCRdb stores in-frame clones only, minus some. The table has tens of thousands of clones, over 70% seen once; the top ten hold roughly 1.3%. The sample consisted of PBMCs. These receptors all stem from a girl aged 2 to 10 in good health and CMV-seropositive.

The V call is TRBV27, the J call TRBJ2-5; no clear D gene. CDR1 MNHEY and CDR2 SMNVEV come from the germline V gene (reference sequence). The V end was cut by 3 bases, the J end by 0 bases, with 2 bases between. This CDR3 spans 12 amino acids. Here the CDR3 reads CASSFYQETQYF. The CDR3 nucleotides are TGTGCCAGCAGTTTCTACCAAGAGACCCAGTACTTC.

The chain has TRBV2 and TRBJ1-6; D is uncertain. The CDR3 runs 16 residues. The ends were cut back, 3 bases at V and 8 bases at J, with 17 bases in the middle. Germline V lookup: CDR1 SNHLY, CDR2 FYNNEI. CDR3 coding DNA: TGTGCCAGCAGTGAGGAAACCCCGGCGGGGTATTCACCCCTCCACTTT. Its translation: CASSEETPAGYSPLHF.

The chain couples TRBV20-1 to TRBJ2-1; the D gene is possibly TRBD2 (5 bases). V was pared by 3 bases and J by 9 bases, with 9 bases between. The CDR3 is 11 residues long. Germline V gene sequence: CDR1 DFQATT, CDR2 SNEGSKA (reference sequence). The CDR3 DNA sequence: TGCAGTGCTAGTTCGGGGAGTGAGCAGTTCTTC. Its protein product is CSASSGSEQFF.

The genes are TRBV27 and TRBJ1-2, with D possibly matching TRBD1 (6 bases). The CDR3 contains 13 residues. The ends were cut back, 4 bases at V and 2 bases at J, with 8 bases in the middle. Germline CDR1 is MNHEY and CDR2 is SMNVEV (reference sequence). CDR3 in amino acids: CASSSQGNYGYTF. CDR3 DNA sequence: TGTGCCAGCAGTTCCCAGGGGAACTATGGCTACACCTTC.

The CDR3 DNA reads TGTGCCAGCAGCTTAGCGGCCGTCTCGGGGGCCAACGTCCTGACTTTC. Translated: CASSLAAVSGANVLTF. The V and J genes are TRBV7-2 and TRBJ2-6, with no clear D. The CDR3 covers 16 residues. V lost 0 bases to trimming and J lost 4 bases, with 10 bases between them. Germline CDR1 SGHTA, CDR2 FQGNSA.

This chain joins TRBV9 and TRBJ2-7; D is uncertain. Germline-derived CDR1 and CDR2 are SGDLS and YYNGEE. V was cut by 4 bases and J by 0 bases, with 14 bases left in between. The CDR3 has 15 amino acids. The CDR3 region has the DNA TGTGCCAGCAGCCCCCGGGTCTCTCCCTCCTACGAGCAGTACTTC. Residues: CASSPRVSPSYEQYF. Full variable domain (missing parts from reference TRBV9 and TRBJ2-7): DSGVTQTPKHLITATGQRVTLRCSPRSGDLSVYWYQQSLDQGLQFLIQYYNGEERAKGNILERFSAQQFPDLHSELNLSSLELGDSALYFCASSPRVSPSYEQYFGPGTRLTVT.

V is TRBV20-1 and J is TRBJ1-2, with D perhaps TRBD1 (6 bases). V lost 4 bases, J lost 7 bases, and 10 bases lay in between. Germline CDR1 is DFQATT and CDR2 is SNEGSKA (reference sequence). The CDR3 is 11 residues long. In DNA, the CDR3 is TGCAGTGCTAACAGGGACGGTGGCTACACCTTC. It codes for CSANRDGGYTF.

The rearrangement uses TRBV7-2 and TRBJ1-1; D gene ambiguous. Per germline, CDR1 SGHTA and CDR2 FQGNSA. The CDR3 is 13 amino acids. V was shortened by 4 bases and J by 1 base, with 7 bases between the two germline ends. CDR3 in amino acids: CASSSRGNTEAFF. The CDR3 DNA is TGTGCCAGCAGCTCCCGGGGGAACACTGAAGCTTTCTTT.